These T cell receptor beta chains were read from a single sample in a study of CXCR3-negative and CXCR3-positive naive CD8 T cells. Each CDR3 protein gets one entry in TCRdb, which reprocessed the 5' RACE reads and gives no DNA. The sample holds 41,000 or so distinct CDR3 sequences. The sample was naive CXCR3- CD8+ T cells from blood. The receptors were gathered from a human donor in good health. Some clones in this sample may be carry-over from other donors' samples. Both conserved end residues are part of each CDR3.

v_call,j_call,cdr3_aa
TRBV29-1,TRBJ2-7,CSVSQTTSYEQYF
TRBV7-9,TRBJ2-7,CASSFNRGYEQYF
TRBV14,TRBJ2-2,CASSDRFLNPGELFF
TRBV7-9,TRBJ2-5,CASSFLADETQYF
TRBV29-1,TRBJ2-2,CSVTGWTSTGELFF
TRBV6-6,TRBJ2-1,CASSYVVFGTYNEQFF
TRBV6-4,TRBJ1-1,CASSRWQKNTEAFF
TRBV7-9,TRBJ2-1,CANSFGGHEQFF
TRBV12-3/TRBV12-4,TRBJ1-1,CASSQGAAKNTEAFF
TRBV28,TRBJ2-7,CASSPTATGYEQYF
TRBV27,TRBJ2-1,CASSGTVLPYNEQFF
TRBV29-1,TRBJ2-2,CSVEADTGELFF
TRBV12-3/TRBV12-4,TRBJ2-1,CASSNDRAPNEQFF
TRBV12-3/TRBV12-4,TRBJ1-5,CASSPESGRISNQPQHF
TRBV3-1,TRBJ2-7,CASRSPSDPQDEQYF
TRBV6-2/TRBV6-3,TRBJ2-2,CASSPDRDLTGELFF
TRBV25-1,TRBJ1-1,CASSEYVPGHGGANTEAFF
TRBV7-6,TRBJ1-1,CASSPSSPVTEAFF
TRBV11-3,TRBJ1-1,CASSSRAFTEAFF